This TCR beta chain comes out of a study of blood T cell repertoires in COVID-19. Study in general: In each case, the material was cDNA or gDNA derived from T cells, B-cell-depleted T cells, or PBMCs.

Per the original methods: Amplification of reference gene primers was used by the study to estimate nucleated cell counts. Clones were read by immunoSEQ multiplex PCR, and TCRdb kept only the in-frame ones, dropping some. The V and J calls and the clone size are those of that table, but D and trimming were determined from the DNA. The sample has about 210,000 clones; around 82% are singletons. Germline CDR1 MNHEY, CDR2 SMNVEV (reference sequence). With V trimmed by 1 base and J by 0 bases, 3 bases remained unmatched. The CDR3 sequence is 16 residues long. The TCR was taken from a human donor in a cohort sampled during active COVID-19. V usage is TRBV27 and J usage is TRBJ2-3; 8 bases agree with TRBD2. The sample consisted of peripheral blood. The CDR3 loop is CASSLWASGSTDTQYF. CDR3 nucleotides: TGTGCCAGCAGTTTATGGGCTAGCGGGAGCACAGATACGCAGTATTTT.